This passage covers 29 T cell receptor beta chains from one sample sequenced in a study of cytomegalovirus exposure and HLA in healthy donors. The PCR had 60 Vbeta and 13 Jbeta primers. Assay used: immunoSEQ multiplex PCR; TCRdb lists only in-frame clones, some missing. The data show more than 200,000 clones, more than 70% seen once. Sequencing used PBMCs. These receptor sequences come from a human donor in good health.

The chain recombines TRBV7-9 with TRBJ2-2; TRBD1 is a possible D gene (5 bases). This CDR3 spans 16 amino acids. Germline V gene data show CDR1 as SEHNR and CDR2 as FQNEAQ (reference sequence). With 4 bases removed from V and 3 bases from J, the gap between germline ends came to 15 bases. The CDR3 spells CASSSPARTYTGELFF. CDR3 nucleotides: TGTGCCAGCAGCTCCCCGGCGCGGACATACACCGGGGAGCTGTTTTTT.

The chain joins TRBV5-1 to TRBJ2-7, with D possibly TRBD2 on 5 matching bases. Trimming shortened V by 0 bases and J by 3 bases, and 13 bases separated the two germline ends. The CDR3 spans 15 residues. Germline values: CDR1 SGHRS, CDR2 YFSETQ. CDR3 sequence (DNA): TGCGCCAGCAGCTTGGAATGGGAGTATGGCTACGAGCAGTACTTC. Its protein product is CASSLEWEYGYEQYF.

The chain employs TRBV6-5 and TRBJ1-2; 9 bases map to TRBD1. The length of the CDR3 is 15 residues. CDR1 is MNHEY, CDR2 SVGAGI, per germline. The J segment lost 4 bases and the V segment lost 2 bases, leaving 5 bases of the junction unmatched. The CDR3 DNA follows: TGTGCCAGCAGTTACGCCGGGACAGGGAGCTATGGCTACACCTTC. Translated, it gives CASSYAGTGSYGYTF.

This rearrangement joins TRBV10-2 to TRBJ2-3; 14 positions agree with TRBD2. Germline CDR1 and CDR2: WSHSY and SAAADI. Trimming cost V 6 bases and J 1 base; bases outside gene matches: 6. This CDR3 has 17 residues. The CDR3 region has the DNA TGCGCCAGCAGCGTGACTAGCGGGAGGGTAGGCACAGATACGCAGTATTTT. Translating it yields CASSVTSGRVGTDTQYF.

In nucleotides, the CDR3 is TGTGCCAGCAGCGTAGAACTCGCCTACAATGAGCAGTTCTTC. Protein: CASSVELAYNEQFF. This chain uses TRBV9 with TRBJ2-1; no reliable D call. The CDR3 runs 14 residues. Germline loops: CDR1 SGDLS, CDR2 YYNGEE. Deletions cut 0 bases from V and 2 bases from J, with 6 bases between. The full variable domain, with the rest looked up from reference TRBV9 and TRBJ2-1, is DSGVTQTPKHLITATGQRVTLRCSPRSGDLSVYWYQQSLDQGLQFLIQYYNGEERAKGNILERFSAQQFPDLHSELNLSSLELGDSALYFCASSVELAYNEQFFGPGTRLTVL.

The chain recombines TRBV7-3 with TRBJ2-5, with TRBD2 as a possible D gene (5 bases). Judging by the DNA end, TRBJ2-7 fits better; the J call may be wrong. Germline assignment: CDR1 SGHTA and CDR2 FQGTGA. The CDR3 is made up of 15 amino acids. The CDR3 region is CASSLTGSSAYEQYF. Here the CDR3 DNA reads TGTGCCAGCAGCTTAACAGGGAGTTCGGCCTACGAGCAGTACTTC.

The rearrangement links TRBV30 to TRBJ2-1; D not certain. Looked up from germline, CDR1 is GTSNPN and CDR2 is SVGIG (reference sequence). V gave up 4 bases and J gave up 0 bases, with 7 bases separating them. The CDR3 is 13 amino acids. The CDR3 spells CAWTLSSYNEQFF. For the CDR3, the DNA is TGTGCCTGGACTCTGAGCTCCTACAATGAGCAGTTCTTC.

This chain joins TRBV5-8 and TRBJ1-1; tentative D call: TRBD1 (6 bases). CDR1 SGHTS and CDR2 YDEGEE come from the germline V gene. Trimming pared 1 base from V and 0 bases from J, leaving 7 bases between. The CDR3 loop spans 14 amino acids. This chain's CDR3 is CASSLTGMNTEAFF. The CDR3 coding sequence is TGTGCCAGCAGCTTGACAGGGATGAACACTGAAGCTTTCTTT.

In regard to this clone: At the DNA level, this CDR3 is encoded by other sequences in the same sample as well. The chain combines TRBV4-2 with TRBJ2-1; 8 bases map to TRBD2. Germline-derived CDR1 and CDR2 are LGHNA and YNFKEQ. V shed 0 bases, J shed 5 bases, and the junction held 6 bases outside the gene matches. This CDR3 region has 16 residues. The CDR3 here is CASSQDRAGVHNEQFF. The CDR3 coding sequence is TGTGCCAGCAGCCAAGATCGAGCGGGAGTCCACAATGAGCAGTTCTTC.

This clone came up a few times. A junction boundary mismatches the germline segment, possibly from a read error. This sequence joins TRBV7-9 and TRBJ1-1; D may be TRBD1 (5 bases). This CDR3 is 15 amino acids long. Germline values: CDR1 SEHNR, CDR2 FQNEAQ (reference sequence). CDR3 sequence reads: CSSSFESGGGTEAFF. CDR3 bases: TGTTCCAGCAGCTTTGAATCCGGGGGTGGCACTGAAGCTTTCTTT.

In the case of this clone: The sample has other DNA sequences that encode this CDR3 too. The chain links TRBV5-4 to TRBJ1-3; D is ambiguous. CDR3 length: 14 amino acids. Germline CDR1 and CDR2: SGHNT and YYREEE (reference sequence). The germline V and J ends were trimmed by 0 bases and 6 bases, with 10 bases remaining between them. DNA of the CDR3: TGTGCCAGCAGCTTGGAGGCACTAAAAAACACCATATATTTT. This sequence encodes CASSLEALKNTIYF.

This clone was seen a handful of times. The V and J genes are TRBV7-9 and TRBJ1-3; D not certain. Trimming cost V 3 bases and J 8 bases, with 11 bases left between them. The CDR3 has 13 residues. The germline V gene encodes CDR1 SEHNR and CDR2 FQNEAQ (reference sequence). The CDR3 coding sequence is TGTGCCAGCAGCTTTACAGCTGGCGACACCATATATTTT. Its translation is CASSFTAGDTIYF.

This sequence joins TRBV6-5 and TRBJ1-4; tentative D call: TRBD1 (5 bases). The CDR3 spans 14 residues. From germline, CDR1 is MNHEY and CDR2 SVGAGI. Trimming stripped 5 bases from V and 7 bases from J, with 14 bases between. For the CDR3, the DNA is TGTGCCAGCAGTGAGTTCAGGGTGTCTGAAAAACTGTTTTTT. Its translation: CASSEFRVSEKLFF.

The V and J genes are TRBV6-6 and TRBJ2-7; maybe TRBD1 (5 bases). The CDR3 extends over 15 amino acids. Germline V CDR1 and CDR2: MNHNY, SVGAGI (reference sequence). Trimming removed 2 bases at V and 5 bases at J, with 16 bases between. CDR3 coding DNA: TGTGCCAGCAGTTACGGGAAGGCTCAGGGTGACGAGCAGTACTTC. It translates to CASSYGKAQGDEQYF.

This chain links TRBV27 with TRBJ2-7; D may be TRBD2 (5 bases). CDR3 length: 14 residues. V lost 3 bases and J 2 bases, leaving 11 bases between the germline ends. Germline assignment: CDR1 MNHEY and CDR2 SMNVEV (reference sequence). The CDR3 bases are TGTGCCAGCAGTTTCCGCGAGGGTCCCTACGAGCAGTACTTC. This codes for CASSFREGPYEQYF.

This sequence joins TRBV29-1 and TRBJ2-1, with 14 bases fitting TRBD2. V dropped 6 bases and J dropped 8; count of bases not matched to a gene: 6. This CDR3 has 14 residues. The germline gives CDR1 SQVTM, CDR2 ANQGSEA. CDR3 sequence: CSVLGLAGVYEQFF. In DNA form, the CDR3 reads TGCAGCGTCTTGGGACTAGCGGGAGTATATGAGCAGTTCTTC.

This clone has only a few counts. CDR3 residues: CASSAGLATEQYF. The CDR3 DNA sequence: TGTGCCAGCAGTGCGGGACTAGCAACCGAGCAGTACTTC. The chain employs TRBV2 and TRBJ2-7, with 9 nucleotides matching TRBD2. The CDR3 runs 13 residues. Per germline, CDR1 SNHLY and CDR2 FYNNEI. V was clipped by 4 bases and J by 6 bases; unmatched bases: 4.

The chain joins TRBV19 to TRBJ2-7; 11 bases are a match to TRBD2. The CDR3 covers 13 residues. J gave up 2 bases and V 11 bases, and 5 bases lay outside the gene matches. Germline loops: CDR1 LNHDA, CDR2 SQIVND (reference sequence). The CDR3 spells CAVAGGIPYEQYF. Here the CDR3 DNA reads TGTGCCGTAGCGGGAGGGATCCCCTACGAGCAGTACTTC. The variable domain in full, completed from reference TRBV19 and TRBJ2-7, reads DGGITQSPKYLFRKEGQNVTLSCEQNLNHDAMYWYRQDPGQGLRLIYYSQIVNDFQKGDIAEGYSVSREKKESFPLTVTSAQKNPTAFYLCAVAGGIPYEQYFGPGTRLTVT.

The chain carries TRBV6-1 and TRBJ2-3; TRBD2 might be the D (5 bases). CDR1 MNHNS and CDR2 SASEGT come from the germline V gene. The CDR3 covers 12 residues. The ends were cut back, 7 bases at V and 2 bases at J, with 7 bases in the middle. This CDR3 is CASKAATDTQYF. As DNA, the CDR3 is TGTGCCAGCAAAGCGGCCACAGATACGCAGTATTTT.

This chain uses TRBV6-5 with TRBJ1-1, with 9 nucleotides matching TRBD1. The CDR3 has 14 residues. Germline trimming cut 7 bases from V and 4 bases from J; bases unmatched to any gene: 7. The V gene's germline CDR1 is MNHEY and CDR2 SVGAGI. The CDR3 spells CASIPTGGGTEAFF. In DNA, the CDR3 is TGTGCCAGCATTCCGACAGGGGGAGGCACTGAAGCTTTCTTT.

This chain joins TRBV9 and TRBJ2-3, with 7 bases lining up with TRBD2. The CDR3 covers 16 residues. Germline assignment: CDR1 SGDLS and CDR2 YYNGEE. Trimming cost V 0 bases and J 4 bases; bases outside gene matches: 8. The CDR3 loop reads CASSVDGGGRADTQYF. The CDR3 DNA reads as TGTGCCAGCAGCGTAGACGGGGGAGGGAGGGCAGATACGCAGTATTTT.

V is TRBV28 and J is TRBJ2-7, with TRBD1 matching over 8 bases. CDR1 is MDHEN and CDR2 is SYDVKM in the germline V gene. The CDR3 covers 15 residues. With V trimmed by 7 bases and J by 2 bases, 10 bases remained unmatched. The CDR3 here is CASIPDRDVTYEQYF. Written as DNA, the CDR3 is TGTGCCAGCATTCCGGACAGGGATGTCACCTACGAGCAGTACTTC.

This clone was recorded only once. The CDR3 region has the DNA TGTGCCAGCAGCTGGACTAGCGGCTTGTATTACAATGAGCAGTTCTTC. Encoded protein: CASSWTSGLYYNEQFF. The V and J genes are TRBV7-2 and TRBJ2-1, with 10 bases aligning to TRBD2. In germline, CDR1 is SGHTA, CDR2 FQGNSA. The CDR3 is 16 residues long. The J segment lost 4 bases and the V segment lost 4 bases, leaving 7 bases of the junction unmatched.

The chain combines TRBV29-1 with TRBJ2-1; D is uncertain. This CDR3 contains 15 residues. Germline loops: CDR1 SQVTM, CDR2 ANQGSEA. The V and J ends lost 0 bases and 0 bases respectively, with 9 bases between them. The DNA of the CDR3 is TGCAGCGTTGAAGATCTGGAGAGCTCCTACAATGAGCAGTTCTTC. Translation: CSVEDLESSYNEQFF.

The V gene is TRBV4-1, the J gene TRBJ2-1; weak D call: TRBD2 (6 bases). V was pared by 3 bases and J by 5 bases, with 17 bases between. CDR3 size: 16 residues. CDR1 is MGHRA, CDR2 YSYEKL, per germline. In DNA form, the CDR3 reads TGCGCCAGCAGCCAGCCAGCTCTGGACTACCACAATGAGCAGTTCTTC. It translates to CASSQPALDYHNEQFF.

The CDR3 DNA follows: TGTGCCAGCAGCCATGGACAGGGAAATGAAAAACTGTTTTTT. Amino acid sequence: CASSHGQGNEKLFF. The rearrangement joins TRBV7-6 to TRBJ1-4; 8 nucleotides match TRBD1. V gave up 5 bases and J gave up 5 bases; unmatched junction bases: 4. Germline values: CDR1 SGHVS, CDR2 FNYEAQ. The CDR3 totals 14 residues. The complete variable domain, with remaining parts taken from reference TRBV7-6 and TRBJ1-4, reads GAGVSQSPRYKVTKRGQDVALRCDPISGHVSLYWYRQALGQGPEFLTYFNYEAQQDKSGLPNDRFSAERPEGSISTLTIQRTEQRDSAMYRCASSHGQGNEKLFFGSGTQLSVL.

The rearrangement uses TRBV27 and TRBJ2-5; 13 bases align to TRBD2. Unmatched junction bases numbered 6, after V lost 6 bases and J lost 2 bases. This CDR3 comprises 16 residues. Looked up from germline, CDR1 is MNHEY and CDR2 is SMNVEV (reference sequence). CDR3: CASSLGLAGAQETQYF. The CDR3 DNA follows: TGTGCCAGCAGCCTCGGACTAGCGGGGGCACAAGAGACCCAGTACTTC.

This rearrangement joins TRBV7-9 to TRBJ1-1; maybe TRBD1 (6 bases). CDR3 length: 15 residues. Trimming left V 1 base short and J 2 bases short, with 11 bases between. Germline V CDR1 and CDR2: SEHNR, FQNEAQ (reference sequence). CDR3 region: CASSLGTGINTEAFF. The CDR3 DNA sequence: TGTGCCAGCAGCTTAGGAACAGGGATTAACACTGAAGCTTTCTTT.

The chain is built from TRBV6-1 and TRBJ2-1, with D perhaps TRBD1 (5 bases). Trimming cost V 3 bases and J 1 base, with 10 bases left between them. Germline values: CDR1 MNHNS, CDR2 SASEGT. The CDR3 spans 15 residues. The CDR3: CASSDLSGSYNEQFF. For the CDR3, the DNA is TGTGCCAGCAGTGATTTATCAGGGTCCTACAATGAGCAGTTCTTC.